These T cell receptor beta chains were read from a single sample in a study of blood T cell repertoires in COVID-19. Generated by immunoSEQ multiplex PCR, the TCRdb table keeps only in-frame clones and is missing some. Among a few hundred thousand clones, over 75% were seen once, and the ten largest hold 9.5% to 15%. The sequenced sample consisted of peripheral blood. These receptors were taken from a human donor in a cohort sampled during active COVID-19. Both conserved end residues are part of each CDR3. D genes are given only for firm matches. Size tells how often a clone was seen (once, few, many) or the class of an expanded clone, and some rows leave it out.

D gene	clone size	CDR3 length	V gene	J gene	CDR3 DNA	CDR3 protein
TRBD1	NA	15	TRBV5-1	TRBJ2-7	TGCGCCAGCAGCTTAGATAGGGGGCAGGCCCACGAGCAGTACTTC	CASSLDRGQAHEQYF
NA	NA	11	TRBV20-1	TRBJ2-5	TGCAGTGCTCTTGGAGGGGAGACCCAGTACTTC	CSALGGETQYF
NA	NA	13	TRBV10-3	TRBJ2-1	TGTGCCATCAGCGCGGAGCAATTTGATGAGCAGTTCTTC	CAISAEQFDEQFF
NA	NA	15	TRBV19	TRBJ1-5	TGTGCCAGTAGTCGACTCCTAGGCAGCAATCAGCCCCAGCATTTT	CASSRLLGSNQPQHF
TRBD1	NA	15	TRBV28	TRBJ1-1	TGTGCCAGCAGTCTCTGGACAGGCCAGAACACTGAAGCTTTCTTT	CASSLWTGQNTEAFF
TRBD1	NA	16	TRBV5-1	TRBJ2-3	TGCGCCAGCAGCTTTCGGCCAGGGGGCGCGGTAGATACGCAGTATTTT	CASSFRPGGAVDTQYF
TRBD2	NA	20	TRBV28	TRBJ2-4	TGTGCCAGCAGTTTCACCTCTTGGACTAGCGGAAACTTAGCCAAAAACATTCAGTACTTC	CASSFTSWTSGNLAKNIQYF
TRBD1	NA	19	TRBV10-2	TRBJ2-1	TGCGCCAGCAGTGAAAGCCGGGACAGAACTCAACGGTCCTACAATGAGCAGTTCTTC	CASSESRDRTQRSYNEQFF
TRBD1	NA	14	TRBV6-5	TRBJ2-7	TGTGCCAGCAGTAGCCGGGACAGAGACTACGAGCAGTACTTC	CASSSRDRDYEQYF
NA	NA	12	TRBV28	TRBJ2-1	TGTGCCAGCAGTTTTAGGGGGATTGAGCAGTTCTTC	CASSFRGIEQFF
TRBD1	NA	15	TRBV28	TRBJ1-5	TGTGCCAGCAGTTTGGCAGGGGGCGAGGGTCAGCCCCAGCATTTT	CASSLAGGEGQPQHF
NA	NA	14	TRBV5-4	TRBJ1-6	TGTGCCAGCAGCTTGGACAGGGTCCGGGGACCCCTCCACTTT	CASSLDRVRGPLHF
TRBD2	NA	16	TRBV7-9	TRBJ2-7	TGTGCCAGCAGCTTATCACTAGCGGGAGGATCCTACGAGCAGTACTTC	CASSLSLAGGSYEQYF
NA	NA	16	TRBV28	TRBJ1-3	TGTGCCAGCAGTTTATTGGCTTTTCACTCTGGAAACACCATATATTTT	CASSLLAFHSGNTIYF
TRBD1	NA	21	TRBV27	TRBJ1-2	TGTGCCAGCAGTTTATCTACACTCGGGACGGGACAGGGTTACCAGGTAGATGGCTACACCTTC	CASSLSTLGTGQGYQVDGYTF
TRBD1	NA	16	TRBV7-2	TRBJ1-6	TGTGCCAGCAGCTTAGCCGGGGACAGCCTGGGCTCACCCCTCCACTTT	CASSLAGDSLGSPLHF
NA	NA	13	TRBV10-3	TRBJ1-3	TGTGCCATCCAGGTGAACAGGCAAAACACCATATATTTT	CAIQVNRQNTIYF
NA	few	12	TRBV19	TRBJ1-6	TGTGCCAGTAACACAGCAAATTCACCCCTCCACTTT	CASNTANSPLHF
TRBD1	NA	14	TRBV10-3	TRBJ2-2	TGTGCCATCAAATTCGGACAGGACGTCGGGGAGCTGTTTTTT	CAIKFGQDVGELFF
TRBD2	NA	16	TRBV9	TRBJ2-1	TGTGCCAGCAGCGTAGAAATAGCGGGAGATCACAATGAGCAGTTCTTC	CASSVEIAGDHNEQFF
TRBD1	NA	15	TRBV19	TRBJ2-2	TGTGCCAGTAGTATTGGGGACAGGGTCGGCGGGGAGCTGTTTTTT	CASSIGDRVGGELFF
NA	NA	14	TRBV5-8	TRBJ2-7	TGTGCCAGCAGCTTGGACAGGGGAGGATACGAGCAGTACTTC	CASSLDRGGYEQYF
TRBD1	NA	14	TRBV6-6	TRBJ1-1	TGTGCCAGTTCGGGACAGTCCCGTTTAACTGAAGCTTTCTTT	CASSGQSRLTEAFF
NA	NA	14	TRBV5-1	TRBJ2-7	TGCGCCAGCAGCTTACCTTCGACTTCGTACGAGCAGTACTTC	CASSLPSTSYEQYF
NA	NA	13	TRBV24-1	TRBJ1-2	TGTGCCACCAGTCCACAGGGTAACTATGGCTACACCTTC	CATSPQGNYGYTF
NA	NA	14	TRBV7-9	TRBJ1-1	TGTGCCAGCAGCCCCCCGGGGGGGGGCACTGAAGCTTTCTTT	CASSPPGGGTEAFF
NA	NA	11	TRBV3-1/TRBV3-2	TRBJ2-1	TGTGCCAGCAGCCAAGGCAGTGAGCAGTTCTTC	CASSQGSEQFF
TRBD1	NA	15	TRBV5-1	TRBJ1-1	TGCGCCAGCAGCTGGGGGGACAGTACGAACACTGAAGCTTTCTTT	CASSWGDSTNTEAFF
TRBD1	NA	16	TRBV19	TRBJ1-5	TGTGCCAGTAGCAAGAACCGGGACAGCCTCAATCAGCCCCAGCATTTT	CASSKNRDSLNQPQHF
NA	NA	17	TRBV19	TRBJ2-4	TGTGCCAGTAGTATAGGGCGGGGAGCTTTAGCCAAAAACATTCAGTACTTC	CASSIGRGALAKNIQYF
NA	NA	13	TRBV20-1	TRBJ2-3	TGCAGTGCTAGTTTGCGGAGCACAGATACGCAGTATTTT	CSASLRSTDTQYF
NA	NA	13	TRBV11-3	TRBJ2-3	TGTGCCAGCAGCTTAGAACGGACAGATACGCAGTATTTT	CASSLERTDTQYF
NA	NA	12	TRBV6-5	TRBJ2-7	TGTGCCAGCAAGGCGGGATCCTACGAGCAGTACTTC	CASKAGSYEQYF
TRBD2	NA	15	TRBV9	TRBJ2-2	TGTGCCAGCAGCCCCCGACTAGCGGTCACCGGGGAGCTGTTTTTT	CASSPRLAVTGELFF
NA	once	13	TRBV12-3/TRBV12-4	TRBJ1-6	TGTGCCAGCAGCCCACAGGAGTCCTCACCCCTCCACTTT	CASSPQESSPLHF
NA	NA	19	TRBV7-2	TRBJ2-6	TGTGCCAGCAGCTCTAGGGGGGGGGTCACCCCCTCTGGGGCCAACGTCCTGACTTTC	CASSSRGGVTPSGANVLTF
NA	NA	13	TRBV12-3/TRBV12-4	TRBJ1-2	TGTGCCAGCAGTTTACAGGGATCCTATGGCTACACCTTC	CASSLQGSYGYTF
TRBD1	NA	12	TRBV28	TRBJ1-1	TGTGCCAGCAGTACAGGGGGCACTGAAGCTTTCTTT	CASSTGGTEAFF
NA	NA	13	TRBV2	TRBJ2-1	TGTGCCAGCAGCCACGGGTTTTACAATGAGCAGTTCTTC	CASSHGFYNEQFF
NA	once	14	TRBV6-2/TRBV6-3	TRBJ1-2	TGTGCCAGCAGCGCGAGGGCAGGCTCCTATGGCTACACCTTC	CASSARAGSYGYTF
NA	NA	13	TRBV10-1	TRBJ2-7	TGCGCCAGCAGTGAACAGGGTACCTACGAGCAGTACTTC	CASSEQGTYEQYF
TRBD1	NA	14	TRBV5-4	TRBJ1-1	TGTGCCAGCAGCTTTGACAGGGCAAACACTGAAGCTTTCTTT	CASSFDRANTEAFF
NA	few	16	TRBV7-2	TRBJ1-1	TGTGCCAGCAGCTTTAGAGTCGGTGCAGGGCTCACTGAAGCTTTCTTT	CASSFRVGAGLTEAFF
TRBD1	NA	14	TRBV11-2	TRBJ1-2	TGTGCCAGCAGCTTAGGGACAACAGGGGATGGCTACACCTTC	CASSLGTTGDGYTF
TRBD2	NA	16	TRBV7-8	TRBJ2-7	TGTGCCAGCAGCCCTCGGACTAGCGGGAGAGGCTACGAGCAGTACTTC	CASSPRTSGRGYEQYF
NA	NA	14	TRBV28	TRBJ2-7	TGTGCCAGCAGTTACTACGGCGCGCCCTACGAGCAGTACTTC	CASSYYGAPYEQYF
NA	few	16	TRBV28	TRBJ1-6	TGTGCCAGCAGTCCGACGGCAGGGGCGATTAATTCACCCCTCCACTTT	CASSPTAGAINSPLHF
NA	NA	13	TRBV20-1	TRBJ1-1	TGCAGTGCTAGTTCCATCAGGGGCACTGAAGCTTTCTTT	CSASSIRGTEAFF
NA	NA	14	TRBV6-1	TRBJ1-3	TGTGCCAGCAGTGAGGCAGGGTCTGGAAACACCATATATTTT	CASSEAGSGNTIYF
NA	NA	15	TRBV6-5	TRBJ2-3	TGTGCCAGCAGCTTACGGGGGTTCAGCACAGATACGCAGTATTTT	CASSLRGFSTDTQYF
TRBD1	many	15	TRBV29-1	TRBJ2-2	TGCAGCGTTAAAGGGCCGGGACAGGGATCCGGGGAGCTGTTTTTT	CSVKGPGQGSGELFF
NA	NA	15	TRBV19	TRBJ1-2	TGTGCCAGTAGCTCACAGGTATTAGCTAACTATGGCTACACCTTC	CASSSQVLANYGYTF
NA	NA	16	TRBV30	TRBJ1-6	TGTGCCTGGAGCCCAAGGGGGAGCTCCTATAATTCACCCCTCCACTTT	CAWSPRGSSYNSPLHF
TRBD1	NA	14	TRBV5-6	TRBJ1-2	TGTGCCAGCGCTCCTCCGGGACAGAGCTATGGCTACACCTTC	CASAPPGQSYGYTF
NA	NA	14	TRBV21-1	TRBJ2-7	TGTGCCAGCAGCACAGGAGGGTCCAGCGGCGAGCAGTACTTC	CASSTGGSSGEQYF